These T cell receptor beta chains were read from a single sample in a study of neurological immune-mediated disorders. One entry per CDR3 protein results from TCRdb running MiXCR on the 5' RACE reads. The table lists roughly 56,000 distinct CDR3 sequences, about an eighth of them singletons. The sample taken for sequencing was PBMCs. Every receptor here comes from a man aged 55-75 years in good health. CDR3s include the opening cysteine and the closing phenylalanine or tryptophan. A D gene is named only where the DNA matches it firmly. Some rows mark clone size as missing; the rest say once, few, many or name a class of expanded clone.

D gene: -; CDR3 length: 12; clone size: many; V gene: TRBV15; J gene: TRBJ1-1; CDR3 DNA: TGTGCCACCAGCGGGGTGAACACTGAAGCTTTCTTT; CDR3 protein: CATSGVNTEAFF
D gene: -; CDR3 length: 16; clone size: many; V gene: TRBV5-1; J gene: TRBJ2-1; CDR3 DNA: TGCGCCAGCAGCCCGCAAAGAGGGGGTGGGTTGAATGAGCAGTTCTTC; CDR3 protein: CASSPQRGGGLNEQFF
D gene: -; CDR3 length: 12; clone size: few; V gene: TRBV29-1; J gene: TRBJ2-7; CDR3 DNA: TGCAGCGTTCGGTCAGGCATCTACGAGCAGTACTTC; CDR3 protein: CSVRSGIYEQYF
D gene: TRBD2; CDR3 length: 15; clone size: many; V gene: TRBV7-3; J gene: TRBJ2-3; CDR3 DNA: TGTGCCAGCGCACAGATAGCGGGGGGCACAGATACGCAGTATTTT; CDR3 protein: CASAQIAGGTDTQYF
D gene: -; CDR3 length: 12; clone size: many; V gene: TRBV20-1; J gene: TRBJ1-2; CDR3 DNA: TGCAGTGCCGAGGATAGACACTATGGCTACACCTTC; CDR3 protein: CSAEDRHYGYTF
D gene: -; CDR3 length: 17; clone size: -; V gene: TRBV6-5; J gene: TRBJ1-1; CDR3 DNA: TGTGCCAGCAGTTACGGTCGCGGGGGGAGGATGAACACTGAAGCTTCCTTT; CDR3 protein: CASSYGRGGRMNTEASF
D gene: -; CDR3 length: 15; clone size: many; V gene: TRBV5-1; J gene: TRBJ2-7; CDR3 DNA: TGCGCCAGCAGCTCGTTCCGGGACACCGGGGTCGAGCAGTACTTC; CDR3 protein: CASSSFRDTGVEQYF
D gene: -; CDR3 length: 13; clone size: many; V gene: TRBV12-3/TRBV12-4; J gene: TRBJ2-4; CDR3 DNA: TGTGCCAGCAGTTTAGGGACCCTAAACATTCAGTACTTC; CDR3 protein: CASSLGTLNIQYF
D gene: -; CDR3 length: 15; clone size: many; V gene: TRBV7-9; J gene: TRBJ1-1; CDR3 DNA: TGTGCCAGCAGCCCCGACAGACGCGATGACACTGAAGCTTTCTTT; CDR3 protein: CASSPDRRDDTEAFF
D gene: -; CDR3 length: 15; clone size: many; V gene: TRBV29-1; J gene: TRBJ1-1; CDR3 DNA: TGCAGCGTTGCCGGGGCGGGCGGAACGGTTCCTGAAGCTTTCTTT; CDR3 protein: CSVAGAGGTVPEAFF
D gene: -; CDR3 length: 13; clone size: many; V gene: TRBV5-6; J gene: TRBJ1-4; CDR3 DNA: TGTGCCAGCAGCCCCGGGGGACACGAAAAACTGTTTTTT; CDR3 protein: CASSPGGHEKLFF
D gene: -; CDR3 length: 15; clone size: many; V gene: TRBV2; J gene: TRBJ2-7; CDR3 DNA: TGTGCCAGCAGTGAATTGACAGCCAACTCCTACGAGCAGTACTTC; CDR3 protein: CASSELTANSYEQYF
D gene: TRBD1; CDR3 length: 15; clone size: few; V gene: TRBV20-1; J gene: TRBJ1-6; CDR3 DNA: TGCAGTGCTAGAGATGGGGGGACAGCTAATTCACCCCTCCACTTT; CDR3 protein: CSARDGGTANSPLHF
D gene: -; CDR3 length: 15; clone size: many; V gene: TRBV20-1; J gene: TRBJ1-6; CDR3 DNA: TGCAGTGCTCACGGGAGGGACCCCTATAATTCACCCCTCCACTTT; CDR3 protein: CSAHGRDPYNSPLHF
D gene: TRBD1; CDR3 length: 18; clone size: few; V gene: TRBV5-5; J gene: TRBJ2-3; CDR3 DNA: TGTGCCAGCAGCTCTCCCTTTAGGACAGGAGATAGCACAGATACGCAGTATTTT; CDR3 protein: CASSSPFRTGDSTDTQYF
D gene: -; CDR3 length: 15; clone size: once; V gene: TRBV12-3/TRBV12-4; J gene: TRBJ2-2; CDR3 DNA: TGTGCCAGCAGTTTCGGTCAGCCGAACACCGGGGAGCTGTTTTTT; CDR3 protein: CASSFGQPNTGELFF
D gene: -; CDR3 length: 12; clone size: many; V gene: TRBV5-1; J gene: TRBJ2-1; CDR3 DNA: TGCGCCAGCAAAACCAGGGGCAATGAGCAGTTCTTC; CDR3 protein: CASKTRGNEQFF
D gene: -; CDR3 length: 15; clone size: many; V gene: TRBV6-1; J gene: TRBJ1-1; CDR3 DNA: TGTGCCAGCAGAGTGGGTTATTCAGGGTCAACTGAAGCTTTCTTT; CDR3 protein: CASRVGYSGSTEAFF
D gene: -; CDR3 length: 15; clone size: many; V gene: TRBV12-3/TRBV12-4; J gene: TRBJ1-5; CDR3 DNA: TGTGCCAGCAGTTTTGGGGGGAGAGCTGATCAGCCCCAGCATTTT; CDR3 protein: CASSFGGRADQPQHF
D gene: -; CDR3 length: 12; clone size: many; V gene: TRBV24-1; J gene: TRBJ1-2; CDR3 DNA: TGTGCCACCAGTGATACGTCCTATGGCTACACCTTC; CDR3 protein: CATSDTSYGYTF
D gene: -; CDR3 length: 15; clone size: medium-sized; V gene: TRBV7-2; J gene: TRBJ2-5; CDR3 DNA: TGTGCCAGCAGCCCTCAGACGCACCCCGGAGAGACCCAGTACTTC; CDR3 protein: CASSPQTHPGETQYF
D gene: TRBD1; CDR3 length: 12; clone size: many; V gene: TRBV20-1; J gene: TRBJ1-2; CDR3 DNA: TGCAGTGCTGACGACAGGGGCGGTGGCTACACCTTC; CDR3 protein: CSADDRGGGYTF
D gene: -; CDR3 length: 14; clone size: many; V gene: TRBV20-1; J gene: TRBJ1-6; CDR3 DNA: TGCAGTGCTAGCGGCAGGCTATTAGGTTCACCCCTCCACTTT; CDR3 protein: CSASGRLLGSPLHF
D gene: -; CDR3 length: 11; clone size: -; V gene: TRBV6-6; J gene: TRBJ1-1; CDR3 DNA: TGTGCCAGCAGCCTAAGGAGCGGAGCTTTCTTT; CDR3 protein: CASSLRSGAFF
D gene: -; CDR3 length: 13; clone size: many; V gene: TRBV20-1; J gene: TRBJ1-1; CDR3 DNA: TGCAGTGCTAGTAAGGGCCTGAACACTGAAGCTTTCTTT; CDR3 protein: CSASKGLNTEAFF
D gene: TRBD1; CDR3 length: 15; clone size: many; V gene: TRBV20-1; J gene: TRBJ2-1; CDR3 DNA: TGCAGTGTCAAAGTGGACAGGGGCCACTACAATGAGCAGTTCTTC; CDR3 protein: CSVKVDRGHYNEQFF
D gene: -; CDR3 length: 14; clone size: many; V gene: TRBV7-2; J gene: TRBJ1-1; CDR3 DNA: TGTGCCAGCAGCTTGAAAAGGGAGAACACTGAAGCTTTCTTT; CDR3 protein: CASSLKRENTEAFF
D gene: TRBD1; CDR3 length: 13; clone size: -; V gene: TRBV7-6; J gene: TRBJ2-1; CDR3 DNA: TGTGCCAGCAGCGGGACAGGATACGGTGAGCAGTTCTTC; CDR3 protein: CASSGTGYGEQFF
D gene: -; CDR3 length: 14; clone size: many; V gene: TRBV5-1; J gene: TRBJ1-5; CDR3 DNA: TGCGCCAGCTTGGAGGGGAATTCGGGTCAGCCCCAGCATTTT; CDR3 protein: CASLEGNSGQPQHF
D gene: -; CDR3 length: 17; clone size: -; V gene: TRBV5-1; J gene: TRBJ2-6; CDR3 DNA: TGCGCCAGCAGCTGGGGACAAGGTGTTTCCTCATCACCGGTCCTGACTTTC; CDR3 protein: CASSWGQGVSSSPVLTF
D gene: -; CDR3 length: 15; clone size: few; V gene: TRBV7-8; J gene: TRBJ1-6; CDR3 DNA: TGTGCCAGCACCATAGGGATAGGGGCGCAGTCACCCCTCCACTTT; CDR3 protein: CASTIGIGAQSPLHF
D gene: -; CDR3 length: 14; clone size: -; V gene: TRBV5-1; J gene: TRBJ2-3; CDR3 DNA: TGCGCCAGCAGTCAGGGAGCGACCACAGATACGCAGTATTTT; CDR3 protein: CASSQGATTDTQYF
D gene: -; CDR3 length: 12; clone size: few; V gene: TRBV6-1; J gene: TRBJ2-2; CDR3 DNA: TGTGCCAGCAGCATTAACACCGGGGAGCTGTTTTTT; CDR3 protein: CASSINTGELFF
D gene: -; CDR3 length: 14; clone size: many; V gene: TRBV10-3; J gene: TRBJ1-5; CDR3 DNA: TGTGCCATCAGCCCGGGACAAAGCAATCAGCCCCAGCATTTT; CDR3 protein: CAISPGQSNQPQHF
D gene: TRBD1; CDR3 length: 16; clone size: many; V gene: TRBV7-2; J gene: TRBJ2-2; CDR3 DNA: TGTGCCAGCAGCTTTCTTTCAGGGGGCCGGGCCGGGGAGCTGTTTTTT; CDR3 protein: CASSFLSGGRAGELFF
D gene: -; CDR3 length: 15; clone size: many; V gene: TRBV5-1; J gene: TRBJ2-1; CDR3 DNA: TGCGCCAGCAGTTCCTCGGACAGCTCCTACAATGAGCAGTTCTTC; CDR3 protein: CASSSSDSSYNEQFF
D gene: TRBD2; CDR3 length: 16; clone size: many; V gene: TRBV5-1; J gene: TRBJ2-3; CDR3 DNA: TGCGCCAGCAGCCCACTAGCGGGGGATCTGGGAGATACGCAGTATTTT; CDR3 protein: CASSPLAGDLGDTQYF
D gene: -; CDR3 length: 14; clone size: many; V gene: TRBV20-1; J gene: TRBJ2-1; CDR3 DNA: TGCAGTGCTAGGGTCCTTGGGGGTTACAATGAGCAGTTCTTC; CDR3 protein: CSARVLGGYNEQFF
D gene: -; CDR3 length: 15; clone size: many; V gene: TRBV7-2; J gene: TRBJ1-1; CDR3 DNA: TGTGCCAGCAGCTCCTCAAAGGTGGGGAACACTGAAGCTTTCTTT; CDR3 protein: CASSSSKVGNTEAFF
D gene: -; CDR3 length: 15; clone size: -; V gene: TRBV7-2; J gene: TRBJ2-2; CDR3 DNA: TGTGCCAGCAGCTTAGGTTCGGGGAACACCGGGGAGCTGTTTTTT; CDR3 protein: CASSLGSGNTGELFF
D gene: TRBD1; CDR3 length: 14; clone size: many; V gene: TRBV12-3/TRBV12-4; J gene: TRBJ1-4; CDR3 DNA: TGTGCCAGCAGCCTATACAGGGGCAATGAAAAACTGTTTTTT; CDR3 protein: CASSLYRGNEKLFF
D gene: TRBD2; CDR3 length: 14; clone size: many; V gene: TRBV2; J gene: TRBJ2-3; CDR3 DNA: TGTGCCAGCAGTGGAGCGGGGGGGGGTGATACGCAGTATTTT; CDR3 protein: CASSGAGGGDTQYF
D gene: -; CDR3 length: 15; clone size: many; V gene: TRBV12-3/TRBV12-4; J gene: TRBJ2-3; CDR3 DNA: TGTGCCAGCAGTTTGGACCCCGGTCCCACAGATACGCAGTATTTT; CDR3 protein: CASSLDPGPTDTQYF
D gene: TRBD1; CDR3 length: 18; clone size: few; V gene: TRBV18; J gene: TRBJ1-1; CDR3 DNA: TGTGCCAGCTCACCATATGACAGGGGGGGACTCATGAACACTGAAGCTTTCTTT; CDR3 protein: CASSPYDRGGLMNTEAFF
D gene: TRBD1; CDR3 length: 16; clone size: many; V gene: TRBV5-1; J gene: TRBJ1-6; CDR3 DNA: TGCGCCAGCAGCGCAGCACAGGGGGCGAGTAATTCACCCCTCCACTTT; CDR3 protein: CASSAAQGASNSPLHF
D gene: -; CDR3 length: 13; clone size: many; V gene: TRBV7-2; J gene: TRBJ2-1; CDR3 DNA: TGTGCCAGCAGCAGTAGCGCCTACAATGAGCAGTTCTTC; CDR3 protein: CASSSSAYNEQFF